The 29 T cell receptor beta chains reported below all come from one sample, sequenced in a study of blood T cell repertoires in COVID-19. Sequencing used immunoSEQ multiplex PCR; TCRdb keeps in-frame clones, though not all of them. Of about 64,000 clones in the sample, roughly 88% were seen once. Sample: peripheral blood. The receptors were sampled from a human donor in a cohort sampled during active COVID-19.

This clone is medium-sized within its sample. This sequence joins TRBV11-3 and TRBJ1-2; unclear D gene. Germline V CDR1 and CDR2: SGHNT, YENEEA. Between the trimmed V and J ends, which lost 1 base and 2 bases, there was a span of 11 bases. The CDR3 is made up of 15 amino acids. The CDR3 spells CASSLVHPGNYGYTF. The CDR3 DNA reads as TGTGCCAGCAGCTTAGTGCACCCCGGGAACTATGGCTACACCTTC.

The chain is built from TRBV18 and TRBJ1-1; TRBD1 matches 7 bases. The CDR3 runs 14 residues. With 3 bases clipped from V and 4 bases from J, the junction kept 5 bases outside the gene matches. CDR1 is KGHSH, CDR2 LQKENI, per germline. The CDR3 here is CASSPTTGATEAFF. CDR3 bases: TGTGCCAGCTCACCTACCACAGGGGCCACTGAAGCTTTCTTT.

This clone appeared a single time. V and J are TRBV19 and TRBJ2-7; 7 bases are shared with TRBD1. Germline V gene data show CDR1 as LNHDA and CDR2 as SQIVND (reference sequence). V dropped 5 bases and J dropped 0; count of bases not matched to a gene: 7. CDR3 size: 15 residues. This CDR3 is CASSSTGTASYEQYF. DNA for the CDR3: TGTGCCAGTAGTTCCACCGGGACAGCCTCCTACGAGCAGTACTTC.

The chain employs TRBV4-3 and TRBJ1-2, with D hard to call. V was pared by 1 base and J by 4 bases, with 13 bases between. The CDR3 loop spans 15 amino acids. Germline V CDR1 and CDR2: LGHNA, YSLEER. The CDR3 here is CASSQALQTTYGYTF. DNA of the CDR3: TGCGCCAGCAGCCAAGCACTTCAGACAACCTATGGCTACACCTTC.

CDR3 coding DNA: TGTGCCAGCAGCTGGGGGCCACAGGGGATCACCACTGAAGCTTTCTTT. Translated, it gives CASSWGPQGITTEAFF. V and J are TRBV9 and TRBJ1-1; the match to TRBD1 covers 7 bases. The CDR3 sequence is 16 residues long. Germline assignment: CDR1 SGDLS and CDR2 YYNGEE. The junction had 13 bases not matched to a gene; V was cut back by 4 bases and J by 4 bases. Using reference TRBV9 and TRBJ1-1 for the parts outside the CDR3, the full variable domain is DSGVTQTPKHLITATGQRVTLRCSPRSGDLSVYWYQQSLDQGLQFLIQYYNGEERAKGNILERFSAQQFPDLHSELNLSSLELGDSALYFCASSWGPQGITTEAFFGQGTRLTVV.

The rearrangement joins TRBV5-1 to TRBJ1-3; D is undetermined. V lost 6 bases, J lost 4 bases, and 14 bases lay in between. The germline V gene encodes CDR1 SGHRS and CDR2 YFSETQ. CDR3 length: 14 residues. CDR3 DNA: TGCGCCAGCACACTCGAACCTTCAGGAAACACCATATATTTT. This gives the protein CASTLEPSGNTIYF.

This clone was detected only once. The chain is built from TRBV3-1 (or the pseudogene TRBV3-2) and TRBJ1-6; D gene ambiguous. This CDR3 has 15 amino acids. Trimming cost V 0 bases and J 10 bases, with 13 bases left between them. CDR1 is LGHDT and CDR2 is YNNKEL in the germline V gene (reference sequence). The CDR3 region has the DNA TGTGCCAGCAGCCAAGAGCGGGGTGGTTGGTCACCCCTCCACTTT. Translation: CASSQERGGWSPLHF.

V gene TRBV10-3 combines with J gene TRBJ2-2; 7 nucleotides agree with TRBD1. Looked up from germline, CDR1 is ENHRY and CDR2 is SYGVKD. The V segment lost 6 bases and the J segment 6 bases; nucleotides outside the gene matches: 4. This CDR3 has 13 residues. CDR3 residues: CAIRTGQAGELFF. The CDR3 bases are TGTGCCATCAGGACAGGGCAGGCCGGGGAGCTGTTTTTT.

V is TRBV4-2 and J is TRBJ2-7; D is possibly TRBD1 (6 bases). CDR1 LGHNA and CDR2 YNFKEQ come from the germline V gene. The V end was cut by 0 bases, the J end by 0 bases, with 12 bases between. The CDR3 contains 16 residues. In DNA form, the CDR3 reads TGTGCCAGCAGCCAAGAAAGGACAGCTACCTCCTACGAGCAGTACTTC. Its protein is CASSQERTATSYEQYF.

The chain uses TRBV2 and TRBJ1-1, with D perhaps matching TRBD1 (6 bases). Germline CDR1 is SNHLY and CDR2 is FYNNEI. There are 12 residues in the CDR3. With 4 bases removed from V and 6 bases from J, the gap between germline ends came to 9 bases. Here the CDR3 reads CASSGGGAEAFF. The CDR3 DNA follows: TGTGCCAGCAGTGGGGGGGGCGCTGAAGCTTTCTTT.

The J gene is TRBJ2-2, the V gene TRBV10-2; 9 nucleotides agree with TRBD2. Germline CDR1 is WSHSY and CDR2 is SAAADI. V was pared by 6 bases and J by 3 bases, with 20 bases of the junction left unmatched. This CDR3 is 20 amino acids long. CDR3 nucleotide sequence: TGCGCCAGCAGCTATAGCGGGAGCGAAAAATCGTATTTAGACACCGGGGAGCTGTTTTTT. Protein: CASSYSGSEKSYLDTGELFF.

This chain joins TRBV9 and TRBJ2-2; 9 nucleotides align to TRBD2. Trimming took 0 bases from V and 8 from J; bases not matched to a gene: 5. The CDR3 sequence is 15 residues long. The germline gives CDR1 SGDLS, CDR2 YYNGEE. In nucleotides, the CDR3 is TGTGCCAGCAGCGTAGCGGCGGGAGGGCCGGGGGAGCTGTTTTTT. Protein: CASSVAAGGPGELFF.

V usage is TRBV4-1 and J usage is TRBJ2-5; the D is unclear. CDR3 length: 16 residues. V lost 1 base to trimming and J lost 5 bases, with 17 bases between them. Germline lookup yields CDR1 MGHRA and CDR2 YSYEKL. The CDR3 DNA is TGCGCCAGCAGCCAAGGAGAATTAGTTCCGTGGGAGACCCAGTACTTC. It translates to CASSQGELVPWETQYF.

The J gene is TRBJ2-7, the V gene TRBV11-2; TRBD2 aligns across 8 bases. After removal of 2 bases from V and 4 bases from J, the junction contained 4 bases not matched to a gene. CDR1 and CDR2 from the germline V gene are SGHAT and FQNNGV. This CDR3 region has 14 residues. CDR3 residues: CASSLYAGGYEQYF. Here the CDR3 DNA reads TGTGCCAGCAGCTTATATGCGGGGGGATACGAGCAGTACTTC.

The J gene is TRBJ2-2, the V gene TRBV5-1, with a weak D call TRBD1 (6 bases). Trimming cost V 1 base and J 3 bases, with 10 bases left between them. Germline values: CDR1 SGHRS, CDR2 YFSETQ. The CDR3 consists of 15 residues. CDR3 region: CASSLQGLDTGELFF. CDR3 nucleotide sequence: TGCGCCAGCAGCTTGCAGGGGTTGGACACCGGGGAGCTGTTTTTT.

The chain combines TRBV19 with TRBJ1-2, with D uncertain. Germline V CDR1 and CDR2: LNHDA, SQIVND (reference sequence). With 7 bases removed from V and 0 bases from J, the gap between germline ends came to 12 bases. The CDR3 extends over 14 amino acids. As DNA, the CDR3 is TGTGCCAGTACGAGACAACTCGCTAACTATGGCTACACCTTC. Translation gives CASTRQLANYGYTF.

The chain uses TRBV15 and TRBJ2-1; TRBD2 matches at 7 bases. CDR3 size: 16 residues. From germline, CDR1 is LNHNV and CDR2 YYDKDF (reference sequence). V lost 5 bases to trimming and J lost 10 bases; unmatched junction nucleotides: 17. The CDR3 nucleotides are TGTGCCACCAGCTCACAGCCTGGGGCTAGCGGCGGGGAGCAGTTCTTC. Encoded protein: CATSSQPGASGGEQFF.

The chain's CDR3 is CASSLSPGGSGGTDTQYF. In DNA, the CDR3 is TGTGCCAGCAGCTTATCCCCCGGCGGCTCGGGAGGCACAGATACGCAGTATTTT. V usage is TRBV5-6 and J usage is TRBJ2-3; possibly TRBD2 for D (6 bases). Deletions cut 2 bases from V and 1 base from J, with 20 bases between. This CDR3 spans 18 amino acids. The germline gives CDR1 SGHDT, CDR2 YYEEEE.

The CDR3 sequence: CASSEGGRRETQYF. For the CDR3, the DNA is TGCGCCAGCAGTGAAGGCGGGAGAAGGGAGACCCAGTACTTC. The chain is built from TRBV10-1 and TRBJ2-5; TRBD2 aligns across 7 bases. This CDR3 has 14 amino acids. J lost 5 bases, V lost 3 bases, and 6 bases had no gene match. In germline, CDR1 is WNHNN, CDR2 SYGVQD (reference sequence).

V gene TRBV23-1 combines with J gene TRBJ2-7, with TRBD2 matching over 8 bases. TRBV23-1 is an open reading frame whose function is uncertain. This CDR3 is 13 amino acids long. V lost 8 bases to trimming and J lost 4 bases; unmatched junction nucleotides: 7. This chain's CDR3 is CASLSEREYEQYF. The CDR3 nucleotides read TGCGCCAGCCTATCGGAGCGGGAGTACGAGCAGTACTTC.

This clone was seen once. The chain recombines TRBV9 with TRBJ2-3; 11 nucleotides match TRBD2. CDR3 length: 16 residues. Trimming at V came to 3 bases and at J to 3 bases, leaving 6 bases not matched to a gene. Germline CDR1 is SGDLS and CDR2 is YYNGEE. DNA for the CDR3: TGTGCCAGCAGCGCCGGACTAGCGGGTAGGACAGATACGCAGTATTTT. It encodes CASSAGLAGRTDTQYF.

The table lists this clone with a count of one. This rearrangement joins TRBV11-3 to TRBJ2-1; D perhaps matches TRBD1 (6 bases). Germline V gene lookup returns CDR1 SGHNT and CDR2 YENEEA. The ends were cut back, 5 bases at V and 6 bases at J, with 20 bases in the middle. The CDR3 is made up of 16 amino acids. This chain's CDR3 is CASSQNRGTGFNEQFF. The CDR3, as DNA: TGTGCCAGCAGCCAAAATCGGGGCACAGGGTTCAATGAGCAGTTCTTC.

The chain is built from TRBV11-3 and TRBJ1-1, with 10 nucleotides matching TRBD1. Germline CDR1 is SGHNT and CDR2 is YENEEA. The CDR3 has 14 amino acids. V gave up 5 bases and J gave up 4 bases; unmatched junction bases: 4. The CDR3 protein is CASSQGQGTTEAFF. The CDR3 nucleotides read TGTGCCAGCAGCCAGGGACAGGGGACCACTGAAGCTTTCTTT.

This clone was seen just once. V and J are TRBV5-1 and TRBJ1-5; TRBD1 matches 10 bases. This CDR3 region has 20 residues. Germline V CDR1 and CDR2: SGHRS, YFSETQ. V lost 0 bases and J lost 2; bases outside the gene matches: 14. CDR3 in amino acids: CASSLVPGQGYMLGNQPQHF. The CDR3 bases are TGCGCCAGCAGCTTGGTGCCGGGACAGGGGTATATGCTCGGCAATCAGCCCCAGCATTTT.

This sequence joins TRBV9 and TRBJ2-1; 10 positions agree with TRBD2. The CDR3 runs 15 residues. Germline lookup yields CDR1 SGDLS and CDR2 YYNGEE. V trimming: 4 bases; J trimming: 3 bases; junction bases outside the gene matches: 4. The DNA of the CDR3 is TGTGCCAGCAGCCCCGGGACTAGCGTCTACAATGAGCAGTTCTTC. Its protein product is CASSPGTSVYNEQFF.

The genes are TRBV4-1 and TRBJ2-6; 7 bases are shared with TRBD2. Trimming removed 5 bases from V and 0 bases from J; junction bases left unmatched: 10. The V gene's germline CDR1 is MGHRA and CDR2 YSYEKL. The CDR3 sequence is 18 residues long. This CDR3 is CASSSAGSGGSGANVLTF. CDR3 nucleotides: TGCGCCAGCAGCTCCGCCGGGTCGGGGGGCTCTGGGGCCAACGTCCTGACTTTC.

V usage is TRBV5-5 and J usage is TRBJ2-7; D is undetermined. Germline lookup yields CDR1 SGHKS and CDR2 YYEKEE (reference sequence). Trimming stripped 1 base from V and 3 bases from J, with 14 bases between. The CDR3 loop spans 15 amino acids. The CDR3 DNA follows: TGTGCCAGCAGCTTGCTACAGTCGATTTACTACGAGCAGTACTTC. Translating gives CASSLLQSIYYEQYF.

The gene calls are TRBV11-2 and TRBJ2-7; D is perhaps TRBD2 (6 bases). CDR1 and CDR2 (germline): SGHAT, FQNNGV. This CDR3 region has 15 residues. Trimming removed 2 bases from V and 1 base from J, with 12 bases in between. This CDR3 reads CASSLLAYGSYEQYF. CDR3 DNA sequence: TGTGCCAGCAGCTTACTAGCGTACGGGTCCTACGAGCAGTACTTC.

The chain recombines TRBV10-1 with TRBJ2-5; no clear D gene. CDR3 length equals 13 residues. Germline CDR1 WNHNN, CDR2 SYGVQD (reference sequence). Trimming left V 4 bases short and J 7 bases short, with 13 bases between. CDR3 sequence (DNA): TGCGCCAGCAGTGGTAGCTCCTTGGGGACCCAGTACTTC. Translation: CASSGSSLGTQYF.